This TCR beta chain was recovered during a study of shared clonotypes between healthy human individuals. Study-wide background: Three plates were used per donor for CD4 naive, three for CD4 memory, two for CD8 naive and one for CD8 memory.

CDR1 SGHNT and CDR2 YYREEE come from the germline V gene (reference sequence). The CDR3 sequence is 12 residues long. Trimming took off 2 bases at V and 9 bases at J, with 10 bases between the two ends. Method: immunoSEQ multiplex PCR; TCRdb's copy keeps in-frame clones and lacks some. The top ten hold roughly 0.65% of the sample, which has under 1,100,000 clones, 70% to 80% seen once. The origin of this receptor is a man in his late teens or twenties in good health. Some clones in this sample may be carry-over from other donors' samples. This chain connects TRBV5-4 to TRBJ2-3; D not resolved. Sequenced input: memory CD4+ T cells from PBMCs. Subset here: CD45RA-negative fraction. CDR3 nucleotides: TGTGCCAGCAGCTTTAACTTGGAAACGCAGTATTTT. This sequence encodes CASSFNLETQYF. Full variable domain (rest looked up from reference TRBV5-4 and TRBJ2-3): ETGVTQSPTHLIKTRGQQVTLRCSSQSGHNTVSWYQQALGQGPQFIFQYYREEENGRGNFPPRFSGLQFPNYSSELNVNALELDDSALYLCASSFNLETQYFGPGTRLTVL.